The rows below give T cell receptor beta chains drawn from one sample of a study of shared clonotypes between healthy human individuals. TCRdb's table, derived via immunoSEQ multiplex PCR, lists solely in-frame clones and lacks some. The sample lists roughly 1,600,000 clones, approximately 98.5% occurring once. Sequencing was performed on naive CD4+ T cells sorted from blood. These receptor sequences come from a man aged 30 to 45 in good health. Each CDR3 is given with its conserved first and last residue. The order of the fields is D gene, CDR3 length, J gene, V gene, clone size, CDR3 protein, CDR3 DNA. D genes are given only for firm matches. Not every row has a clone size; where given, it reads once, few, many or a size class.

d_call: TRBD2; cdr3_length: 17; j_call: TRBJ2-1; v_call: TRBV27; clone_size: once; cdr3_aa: CASSSRLAGGPYNEQFF; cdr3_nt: TGTGCCAGCAGTTCCCGACTAGCGGGAGGCCCCTACAATGAGCAGTTCTTC
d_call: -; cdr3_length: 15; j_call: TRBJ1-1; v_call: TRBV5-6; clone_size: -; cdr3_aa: CASSILGGAGTEAFF; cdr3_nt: TGTGCCAGCAGCATTCTTGGGGGGGCTGGCACTGAAGCTTTCTTT
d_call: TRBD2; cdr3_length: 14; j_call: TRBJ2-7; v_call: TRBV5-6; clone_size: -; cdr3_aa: CASSLDLAAYEQYF; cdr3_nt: TGTGCCAGCAGCTTGGATCTAGCGGCCTACGAGCAGTACTTC
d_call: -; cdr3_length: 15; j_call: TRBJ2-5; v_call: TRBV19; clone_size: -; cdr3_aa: CASSIEGGPLGTQYF; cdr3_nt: TGTGCCAGTAGTATCGAGGGGGGGCCATTGGGGACCCAGTACTTC
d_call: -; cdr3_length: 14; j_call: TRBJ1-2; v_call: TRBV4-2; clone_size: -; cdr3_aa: CASSLEPVNYGYTF; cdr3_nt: TGTGCCAGCAGCCTTGAGCCGGTAAACTATGGCTACACCTTC
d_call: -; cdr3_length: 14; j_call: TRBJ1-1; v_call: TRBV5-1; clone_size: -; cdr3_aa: CASSLAVEHTEAFF; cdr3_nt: TGCGCCAGCAGCTTGGCGGTGGAGCACACTGAAGCTTTCTTT
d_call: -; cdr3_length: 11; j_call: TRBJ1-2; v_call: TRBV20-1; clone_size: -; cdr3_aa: CSATGDYGYTF; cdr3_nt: TGCAGTGCTACAGGGGACTATGGCTACACCTTC
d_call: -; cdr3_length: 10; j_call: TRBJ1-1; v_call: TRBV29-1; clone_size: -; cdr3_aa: CSGYTTEAFF; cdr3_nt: TGCAGCGGGTATACCACTGAAGCTTTCTTT
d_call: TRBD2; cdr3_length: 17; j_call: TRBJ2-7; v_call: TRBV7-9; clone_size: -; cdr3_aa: CASSFPTLDLAAYEQYF; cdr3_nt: TGTGCCAGCAGCTTTCCTACCTTGGATCTAGCGGCCTACGAGCAGTACTTC
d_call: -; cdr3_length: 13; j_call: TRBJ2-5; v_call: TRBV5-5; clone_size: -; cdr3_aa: CASSLQGRETQYF; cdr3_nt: TGTGCCAGCAGCTTACAGGGCAGGGAGACCCAGTACTTC
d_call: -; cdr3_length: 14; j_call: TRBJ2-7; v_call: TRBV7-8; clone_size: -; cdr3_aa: CASSGGTVSYEQYF; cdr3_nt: TGTGCCAGCAGCGGAGGGACAGTCTCCTACGAGCAGTACTTC
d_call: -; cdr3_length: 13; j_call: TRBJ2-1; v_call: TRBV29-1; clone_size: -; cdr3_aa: CSVDSGLTNEQFF; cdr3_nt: TGCAGCGTGGACTCGGGGCTAACCAATGAGCAGTTCTTC
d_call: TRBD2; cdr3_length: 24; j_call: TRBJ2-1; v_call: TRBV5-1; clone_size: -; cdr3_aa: CASSLTKGILAGEVVPRSYNEQFF; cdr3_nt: TGCGCCAGCAGCTTGACCAAGGGGATACTAGCGGGAGAGGTGGTTCCTCGCTCCTACAATGAGCAGTTCTTC
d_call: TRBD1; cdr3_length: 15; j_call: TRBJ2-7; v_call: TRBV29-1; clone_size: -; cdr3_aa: CSVGIVGQGAGEQYF; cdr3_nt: TGCAGCGTTGGAATCGTCGGACAGGGGGCTGGGGAGCAGTACTTC
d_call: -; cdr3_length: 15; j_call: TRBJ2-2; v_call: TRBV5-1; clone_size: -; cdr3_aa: CASSLAGGVTGELFF; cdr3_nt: TGCGCCAGCAGCTTGGCCGGGGGAGTAACCGGGGAGCTGTTTTTT
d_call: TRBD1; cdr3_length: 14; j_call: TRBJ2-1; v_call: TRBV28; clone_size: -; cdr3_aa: CASLDRGGSGEQFF; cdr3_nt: TGTGCCAGCTTGGACAGGGGGGGCTCTGGTGAGCAGTTCTTC
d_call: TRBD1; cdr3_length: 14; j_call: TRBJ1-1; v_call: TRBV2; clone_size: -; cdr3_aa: CASSGGTANTEAFF; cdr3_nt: TGTGCCAGCAGTGGGGGGACAGCGAACACTGAAGCTTTCTTT
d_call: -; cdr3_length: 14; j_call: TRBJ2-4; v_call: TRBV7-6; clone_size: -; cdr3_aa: CASSRDSRERIQYF; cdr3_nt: TGTGCCAGCAGCAGGGACTCACGTGAGCGTATTCAGTACTTC
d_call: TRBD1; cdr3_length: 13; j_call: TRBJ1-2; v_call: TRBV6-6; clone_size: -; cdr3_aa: CASSPTGVVGYTF; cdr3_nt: TGTGCCAGCAGCCCTACAGGGGTCGTAGGCTACACCTTC
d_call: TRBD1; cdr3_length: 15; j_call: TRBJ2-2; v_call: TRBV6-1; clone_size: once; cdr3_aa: CASHARQGWTGELFF; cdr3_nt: TGTGCCAGTCACGCGAGACAGGGGTGGACCGGGGAGCTGTTTTTT
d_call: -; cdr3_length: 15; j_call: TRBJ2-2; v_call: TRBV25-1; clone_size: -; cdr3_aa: CASSDSGSYTGELFF; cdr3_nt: TGTGCCAGCAGTGATAGTGGTAGTTATACCGGGGAGCTGTTTTTT
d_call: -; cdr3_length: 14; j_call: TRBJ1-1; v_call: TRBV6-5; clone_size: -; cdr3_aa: CASSPIGGATEAFF; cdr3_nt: TGTGCCAGCAGCCCGATCGGGGGGGCGACTGAAGCTTTCTTT
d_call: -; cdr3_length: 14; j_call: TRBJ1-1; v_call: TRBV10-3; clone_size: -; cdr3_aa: CAISVLGPNTEAFF; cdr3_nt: TGTGCCATCAGTGTTCTTGGACCGAACACTGAAGCTTTCTTT
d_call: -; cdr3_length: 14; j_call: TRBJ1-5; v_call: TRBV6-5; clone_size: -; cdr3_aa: CASALESSNQPQHF; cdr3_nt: TGTGCCAGCGCCCTTGAGAGTAGCAATCAGCCCCAGCATTTT
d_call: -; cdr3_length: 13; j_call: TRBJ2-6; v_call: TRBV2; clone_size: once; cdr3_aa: CASVNHGANVLTF; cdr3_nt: TGTGCCAGCGTCAACCATGGGGCCAACGTCCTGACTTTC
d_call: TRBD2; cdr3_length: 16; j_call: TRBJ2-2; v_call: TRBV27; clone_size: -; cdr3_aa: CASRPSGRSNTGELFF; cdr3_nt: TGTGCCAGCAGACCTAGCGGGAGGAGTAACACCGGGGAGCTGTTTTTT
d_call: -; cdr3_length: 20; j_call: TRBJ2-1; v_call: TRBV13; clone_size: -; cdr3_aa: CASSFSLGRGGRGSYNEQFF; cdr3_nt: TGTGCCAGCAGCTTTTCGTTGGGTCGAGGGGGGAGGGGCTCCTACAATGAGCAGTTCTTC
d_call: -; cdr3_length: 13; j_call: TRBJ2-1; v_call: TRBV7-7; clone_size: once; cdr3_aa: CASSLRLGSEQFF; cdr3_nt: TGTGCTAGCAGCTTACGACTAGGATCGGAGCAGTTCTTC
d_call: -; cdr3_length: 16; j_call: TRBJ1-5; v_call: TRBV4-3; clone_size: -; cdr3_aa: CASSQDTGYYNQPQHF; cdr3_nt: TGCGCCAGCAGCCAAGACACAGGTTATTACAATCAGCCCCAGCATTTT
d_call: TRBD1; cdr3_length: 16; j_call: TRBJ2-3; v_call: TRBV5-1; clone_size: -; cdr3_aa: CASTRGTGGWTDTQYF; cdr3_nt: TGCGCCAGCACCAGGGGAACAGGGGGATGGACAGATACGCAGTATTTT
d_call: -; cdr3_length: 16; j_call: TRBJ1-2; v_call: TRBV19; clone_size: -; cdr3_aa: CASEGKAPGNRGGYTF; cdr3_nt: TGTGCCAGTGAGGGTAAGGCCCCAGGAAATCGCGGTGGCTACACCTTC
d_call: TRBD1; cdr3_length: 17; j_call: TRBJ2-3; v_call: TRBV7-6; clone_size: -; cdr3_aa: CASSQALRTGGTDTQYF; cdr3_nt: TGTGCCAGCAGCCAGGCCCTAAGGACAGGGGGGACAGATACGCAGTATTTT